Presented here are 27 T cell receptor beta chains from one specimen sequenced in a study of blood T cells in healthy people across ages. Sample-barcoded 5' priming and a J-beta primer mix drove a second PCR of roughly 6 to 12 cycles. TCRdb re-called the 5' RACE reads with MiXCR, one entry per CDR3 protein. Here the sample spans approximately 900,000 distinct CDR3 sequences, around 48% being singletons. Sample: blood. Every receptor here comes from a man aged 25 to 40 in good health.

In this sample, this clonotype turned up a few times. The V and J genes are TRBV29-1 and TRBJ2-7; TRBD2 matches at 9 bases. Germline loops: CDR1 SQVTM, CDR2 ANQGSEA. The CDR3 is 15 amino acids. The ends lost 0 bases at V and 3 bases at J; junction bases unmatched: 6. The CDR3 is CSVEDQGSGGYEQYF. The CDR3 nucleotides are TGCAGCGTTGAAGATCAGGGTAGCGGGGGCTACGAGCAGTACTTC.

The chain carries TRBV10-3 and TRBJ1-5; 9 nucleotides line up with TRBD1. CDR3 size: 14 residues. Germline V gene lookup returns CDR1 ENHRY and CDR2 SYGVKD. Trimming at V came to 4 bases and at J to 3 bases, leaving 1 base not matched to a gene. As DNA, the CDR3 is TGTGCCATCAGTGGGACAGGGGACAATCAGCCCCAGCATTTT. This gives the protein CAISGTGDNQPQHF.

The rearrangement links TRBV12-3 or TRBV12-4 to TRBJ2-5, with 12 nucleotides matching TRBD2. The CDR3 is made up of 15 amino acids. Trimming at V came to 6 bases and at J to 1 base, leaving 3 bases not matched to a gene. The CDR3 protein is CASRSSGGGQETQYF. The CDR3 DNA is TGTGCCAGCAGGTCTAGCGGGGGGGGCCAAGAGACCCAGTACTTC.

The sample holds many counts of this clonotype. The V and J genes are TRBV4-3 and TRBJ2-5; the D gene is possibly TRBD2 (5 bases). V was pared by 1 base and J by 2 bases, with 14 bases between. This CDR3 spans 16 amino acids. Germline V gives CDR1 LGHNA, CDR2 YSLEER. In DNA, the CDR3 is TGCGCCAGCAGCCAAGGGGTGACGGGGAATCAAGAGACCCAGTACTTC. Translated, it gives CASSQGVTGNQETQYF.

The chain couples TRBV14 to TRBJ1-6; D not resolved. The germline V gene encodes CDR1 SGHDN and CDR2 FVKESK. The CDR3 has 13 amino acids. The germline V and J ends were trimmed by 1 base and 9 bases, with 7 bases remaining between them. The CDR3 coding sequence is TGTGCCAGCAGCCAAGTTGAGACTTCACCCCTCCACTTT. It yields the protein CASSQVETSPLHF. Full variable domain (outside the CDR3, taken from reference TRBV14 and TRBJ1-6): EAGVTQFPSHSVIEKGQTVTLRCDPISGHDNLYWYRRVMGKEIKFLLHFVKESKQDESGMPNNRFLAERTGGTYSTLKVQPAELEDSGVYFCASSQVETSPLHFGNGTRLTVT.

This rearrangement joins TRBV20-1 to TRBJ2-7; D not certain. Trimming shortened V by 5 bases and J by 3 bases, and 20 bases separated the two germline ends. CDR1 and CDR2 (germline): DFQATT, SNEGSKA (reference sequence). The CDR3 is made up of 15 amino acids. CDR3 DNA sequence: TGCAGTGCTCCCCAGGTGCACTCTGGGGTCTACGAGCAGTACTTC. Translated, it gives CSAPQVHSGVYEQYF.

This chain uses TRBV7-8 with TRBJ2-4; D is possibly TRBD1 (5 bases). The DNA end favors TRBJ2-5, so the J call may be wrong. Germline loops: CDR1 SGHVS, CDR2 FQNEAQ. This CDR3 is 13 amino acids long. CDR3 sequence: CASSSPGLATQYF. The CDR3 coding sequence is TGTGCCAGCAGCAGTCCAGGGTTAGCGACCCAGTACTTC.

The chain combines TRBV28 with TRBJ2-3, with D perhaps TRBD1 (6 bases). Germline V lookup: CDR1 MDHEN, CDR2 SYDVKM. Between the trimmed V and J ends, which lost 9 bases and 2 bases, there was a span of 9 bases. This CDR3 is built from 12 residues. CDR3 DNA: TGTGCCAGTACAGGGAACACAGATACGCAGTATTTT. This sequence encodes CASTGNTDTQYF.

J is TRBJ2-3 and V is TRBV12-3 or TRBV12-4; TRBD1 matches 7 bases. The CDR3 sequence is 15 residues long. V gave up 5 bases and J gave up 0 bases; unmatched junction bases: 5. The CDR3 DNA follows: TGTGCCAGCAGTAACGGGACAGTCAGCACAGATACGCAGTATTTT. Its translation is CASSNGTVSTDTQYF.

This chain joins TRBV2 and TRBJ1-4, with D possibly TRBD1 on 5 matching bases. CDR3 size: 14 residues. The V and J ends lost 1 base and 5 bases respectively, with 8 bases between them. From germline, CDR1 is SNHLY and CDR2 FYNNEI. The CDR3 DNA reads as TGTGCCAGCAGTGAAGTGACAGAAAATGAAAAACTGTTTTTT. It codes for CASSEVTENEKLFF.

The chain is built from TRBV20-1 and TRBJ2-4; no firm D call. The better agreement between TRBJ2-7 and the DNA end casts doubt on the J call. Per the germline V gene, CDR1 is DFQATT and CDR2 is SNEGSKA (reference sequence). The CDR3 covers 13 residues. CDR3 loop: CSAPPALNYEQYF. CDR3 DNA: TGCAGTGCTCCCCCGGCGTTAAACTACGAGCAGTACTTC.

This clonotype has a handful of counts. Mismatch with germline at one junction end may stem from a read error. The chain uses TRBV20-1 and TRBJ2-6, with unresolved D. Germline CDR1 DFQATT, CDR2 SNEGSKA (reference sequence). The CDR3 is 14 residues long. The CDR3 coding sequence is TGCAGTGCTGGAGACACCTCTGGGGCCAACGTCCTGACTTTC. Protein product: CSAGDTSGANVLTF.

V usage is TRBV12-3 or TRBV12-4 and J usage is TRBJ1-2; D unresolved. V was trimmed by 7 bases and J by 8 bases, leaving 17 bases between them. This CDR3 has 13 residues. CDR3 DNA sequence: TGTGCCAGCACCCCTGGAGGGAGGCAGGGCTACACCTTC. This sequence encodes CASTPGGRQGYTF.

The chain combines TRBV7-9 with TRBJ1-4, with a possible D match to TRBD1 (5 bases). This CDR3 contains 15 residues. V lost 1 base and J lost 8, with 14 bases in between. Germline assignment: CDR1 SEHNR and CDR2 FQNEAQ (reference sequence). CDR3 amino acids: CASSLESGIGEKLFF. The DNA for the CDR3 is TGTGCCAGCAGCTTAGAATCAGGGATAGGCGAAAAACTGTTTTTT.

Here the CDR3 reads CASSGGAGDTGELFF. In DNA, the CDR3 is TGTGCCAGCAGCGGCGGTGCGGGGGACACCGGGGAGCTGTTTTTT. The rearrangement joins TRBV9 to TRBJ2-2; 7 nucleotides agree with TRBD2. Trimming cost V 3 bases and J 3 bases; bases outside gene matches: 5. CDR1 SGDLS and CDR2 YYNGEE come from the germline V gene. The CDR3 consists of 15 residues. Complete variable domain (other parts from reference TRBV9 and TRBJ2-2): DSGVTQTPKHLITATGQRVTLRCSPRSGDLSVYWYQQSLDQGLQFLIQYYNGEERAKGNILERFSAQQFPDLHSELNLSSLELGDSALYFCASSGGAGDTGELFFGEGSRLTVL.

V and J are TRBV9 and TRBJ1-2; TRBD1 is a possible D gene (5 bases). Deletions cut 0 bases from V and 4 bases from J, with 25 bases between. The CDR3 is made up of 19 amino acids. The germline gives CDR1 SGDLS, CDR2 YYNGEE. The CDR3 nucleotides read TGTGCCAGCAGCGTAGCACGGGGACCGCGCGCGGGAACGGGCTATGGCTACACCTTC. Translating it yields CASSVARGPRAGTGYGYTF.

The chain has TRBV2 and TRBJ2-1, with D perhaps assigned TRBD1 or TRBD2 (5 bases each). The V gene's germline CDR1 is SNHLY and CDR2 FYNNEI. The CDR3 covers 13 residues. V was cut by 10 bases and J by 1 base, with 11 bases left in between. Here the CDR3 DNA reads TGTGCCACGTTCAGGGAGTCCTACAATGAGCAGTTCTTC. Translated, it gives CATFRESYNEQFF.

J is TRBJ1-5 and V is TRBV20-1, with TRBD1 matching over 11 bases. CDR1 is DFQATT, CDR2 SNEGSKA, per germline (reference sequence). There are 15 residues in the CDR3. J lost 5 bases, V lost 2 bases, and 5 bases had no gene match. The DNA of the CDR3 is TGCAGTGCTAGACGCGGGACAGGGGGATATCAGCCCCAGCATTTT. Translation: CSARRGTGGYQPQHF.

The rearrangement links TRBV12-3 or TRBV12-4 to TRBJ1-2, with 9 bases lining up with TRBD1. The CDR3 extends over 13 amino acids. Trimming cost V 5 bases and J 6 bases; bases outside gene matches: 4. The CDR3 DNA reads TGTGCCAGCAGTACGACAGGGGGGAATGGCTACACCTTC. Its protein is CASSTTGGNGYTF.

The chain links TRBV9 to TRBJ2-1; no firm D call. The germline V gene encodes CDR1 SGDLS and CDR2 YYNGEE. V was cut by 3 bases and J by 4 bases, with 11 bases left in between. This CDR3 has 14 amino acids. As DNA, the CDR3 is TGTGCCAGCAGCGCTGACATGGGGTACAATGAGCAGTTCTTC. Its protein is CASSADMGYNEQFF.

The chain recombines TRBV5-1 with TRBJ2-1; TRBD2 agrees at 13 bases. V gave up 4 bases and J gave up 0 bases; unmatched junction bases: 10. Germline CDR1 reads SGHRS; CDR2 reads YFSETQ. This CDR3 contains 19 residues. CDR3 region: CASSPWTSGGLSSYNEQFF. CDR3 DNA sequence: TGCGCCAGCAGCCCATGGACTAGCGGGGGCCTTAGCTCCTACAATGAGCAGTTCTTC.

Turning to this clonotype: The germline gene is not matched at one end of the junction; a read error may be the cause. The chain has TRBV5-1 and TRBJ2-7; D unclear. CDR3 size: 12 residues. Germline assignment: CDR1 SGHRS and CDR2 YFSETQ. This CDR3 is CVSSPQTYEQYF. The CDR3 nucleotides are TGCGTCAGCAGCCCACAGACCTACGAGCAGTACTTC.

Here the CDR3 DNA reads TGTGCCAGCAGTTTTAACGTGGCAGGCTACGAGCAGTACTTC. Translation gives CASSFNVAGYEQYF. The rearrangement uses TRBV12-3 or TRBV12-4 and TRBJ2-7; D unclear. V gave up 3 bases and J gave up 3 bases, with 12 bases separating them. CDR3 size: 14 residues.

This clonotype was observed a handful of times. The CDR3 sequence: CASSEGTGGNEQYF. The DNA for the CDR3 is TGTGCCAGCAGTGAAGGGACAGGGGGGAACGAGCAGTACTTC. The V gene is TRBV6-1, the J gene TRBJ2-7; 10 bases map to TRBD1. After removal of 1 base from V and 5 bases from J, the junction contained 2 bases not matched to a gene. The CDR3 spans 14 residues. The germline CDR1 and CDR2 sequences are MNHNS and SASEGT.

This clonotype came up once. CDR3 in amino acids: CASSEGGVRGTEAFF. The DNA for the CDR3 is TGTGCCAGCAGTGAAGGGGGTGTACGCGGGACTGAAGCTTTCTTT. The chain uses TRBV6-1 and TRBJ1-1; unclear D gene. The CDR3 sequence is 15 residues long. CDR1 and CDR2 from the germline V gene are MNHNS and SASEGT. V was shortened by 1 base and J by 5 bases, with 14 bases between the two germline ends.

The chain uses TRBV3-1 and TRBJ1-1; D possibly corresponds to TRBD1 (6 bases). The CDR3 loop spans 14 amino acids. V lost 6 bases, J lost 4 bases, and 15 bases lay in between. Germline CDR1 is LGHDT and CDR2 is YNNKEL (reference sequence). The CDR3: CASRTGTRPTEAFF. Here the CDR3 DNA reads TGTGCCAGCAGAACCGGGACAAGGCCCACTGAAGCTTTCTTT.

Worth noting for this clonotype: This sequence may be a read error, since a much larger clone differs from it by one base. In DNA form, the CDR3 reads TGTGCCAGCAGCGTAGTCCAGGACTACGAGCAGTACTTC. This encodes CASSVVQDYEQYF. The rearrangement joins TRBV7-9 to TRBJ2-7; no clear D. Germline CDR1 is SEHNR and CDR2 is FQNEAQ (reference sequence). Trimming pared 5 bases from V and 3 bases from J, leaving 11 bases between. The CDR3 length is 13 residues.